A selection of T cell receptor beta chains follows, all from one sample in a study of early T cells in non-severe SARS-CoV-2 infection. One entry per CDR3 protein, called by TCRdb with MiXCR from the 5' RACE reads. This sample has about 81,000 distinct CDR3 sequences; over 5% occur once, and the top ten carry about 8%. The sample taken for sequencing was whole blood. These receptors originate from an adult who was a healthcare worker with PCR-confirmed SARS-CoV-2 infection or an uninfected control (not recorded which). CDR3s include the opening cysteine and the closing phenylalanine or tryptophan. D genes are given only for firm matches. The size entry is marked missing in some rows and otherwise reads once, few, many or a size class.

D gene	V gene	clone size	J gene	CDR3 protein	CDR3 DNA
TRBD1	TRBV7-9	many	TRBJ1-1	CASSLGTANEAFF	TGTGCCAGCAGCCTAGGGACAGCAAATGAAGCTTTCTTT
-	TRBV9	-	TRBJ2-6	CASSVDSRANVLTF	TGTGCCAGCAGCGTAGACTCTCGGGCCAACGTCCTGACTTTC
-	TRBV6-5	many	TRBJ2-7	CASKPNPGSYEQYF	TGTGCCAGCAAACCGAACCCCGGGTCCTACGAGCAGTACTTC
TRBD1	TRBV27	few	TRBJ2-6	CASSMTGAGANVLTF	TGTGCCAGCAGTATGACAGGGGCTGGGGCCAACGTCCTGACTTTC
TRBD2	TRBV20-1	many	TRBJ2-3	CSARDPSGGADTQYF	TGCAGTGCTAGAGATCCCAGCGGGGGGGCAGATACGCAGTATTTT
-	TRBV29-1	few	TRBJ1-5	CSVNVGNQPQHF	TGCAGCGTTAACGTAGGAAATCAGCCCCAGCATTTT
-	TRBV5-1	few	TRBJ1-6	CASSLAGKDNSPLHF	TGCGCCAGCAGCTTAGCAGGGAAAGATAATTCACCCCTCCACTTT
-	TRBV20-1	many	TRBJ2-1	CSARDFDSYNEQFF	TGCAGTGCTAGAGACTTCGACTCCTACAATGAGCAGTTCTTC
TRBD2	TRBV7-9	many	TRBJ2-5	CASSLAREETQYF	TGTGCCAGCAGCTTAGCGCGGGAGGAGACCCAGTACTTC
-	TRBV28	-	TRBJ1-2	CASSYGGYGYTF	TGTGCCAGCAGTTACGGGGGCTATGGCTACACCTTC
-	TRBV5-1	many	TRBJ2-3	CASSSGTGNAQYF	TGCGCCAGCAGCTCGGGCACTGGTAACGCGCAGTATTTT
-	TRBV5-1	many	TRBJ2-2	CASSPGHGGSSGELFF	TGCGCCAGCAGCCCGGGACACGGTGGGTCCTCCGGGGAGCTGTTTTTT
-	TRBV28	many	TRBJ2-1	CASSSRYNEQFF	TGTGCCAGCAGCTCCCGTTACAATGAGCAGTTCTTC
TRBD2	TRBV7-2	-	TRBJ2-4	CASSLADGRAKNIQYF	TGTGCCAGCAGCTTAGCGGACGGGAGGGCCAAAAACATTCAGTACTTC
-	TRBV19	few	TRBJ1-4	CASSIHYNEKLFF	TGTGCCAGTAGTATCCACTATAATGAAAAACTGTTTTTT
TRBD1	TRBV28	few	TRBJ1-3	CASSFSSGGSGNTIYF	TGTGCCAGCAGTTTTTCGTCAGGGGGTTCTGGAAACACCATATATTTT
-	TRBV6-5	-	TRBJ2-6	CASSESAPSSGANVLTF	TGTGCCAGCAGCGAATCAGCCCCGAGCTCTGGGGCCAACGTCCTGACTTTC
TRBD2	TRBV6-2/TRBV6-3	many	TRBJ2-3	CASTRLAEDTDTQYF	TGTGCCAGCACCCGACTAGCGGAGGACACAGATACGCAGTATTTT
-	TRBV6-5	many	TRBJ1-5	CASSPGRFSNQPQHF	TGTGCCAGCAGTCCCGGACGGTTTAGCAATCAGCCCCAGCATTTT
-	TRBV7-2	-	TRBJ2-3	CASSPRRNTDTQYF	TGTGCCAGCAGTCCGCGGAGGAACACAGATACGCAGTATTTT
TRBD2	TRBV20-1	few	TRBJ2-1	CSARDPGLAGDEQFF	TGCAGTGCTAGAGACCCGGGACTAGCGGGGGACGAGCAGTTCTTC
-	TRBV12-3/TRBV12-4	many	TRBJ1-5	CASSLRPGGNQPQHF	TGTGCCAGCAGTTTACGGCCAGGGGGCAATCAGCCCCAGCATTTT
TRBD1	TRBV18	many	TRBJ1-2	CASSPGTGGRGYTF	TGTGCCAGCTCACCTGGGACAGGGGGACGTGGCTACACCTTC
-	TRBV15	many	TRBJ1-4	CATSRDPPRQANEKLFF	TGTGCCACCAGCAGAGACCCCCCGAGACAGGCTAATGAAAAACTGTTTTTT
-	TRBV30	many	TRBJ1-1	CAWSFPGRAFF	TGTGCCTGGAGTTTTCCAGGGAGAGCTTTCTTT
-	TRBV20-1	few	TRBJ2-4	CSARPQGIAKNIQYF	TGCAGTGCCCGGCCCCAGGGGATAGCCAAAAACATTCAGTACTTC
TRBD1	TRBV13	-	TRBJ1-1	CASRLRTGGNTEAFF	TGTGCCAGCAGACTGAGGACAGGGGGGAACACTGAAGCTTTCTTT
-	TRBV7-2	-	TRBJ2-1	CASNTDPVYNEQFF	TGTGCCAGCAACACAGACCCCGTTTACAATGAGCAGTTCTTC
TRBD1	TRBV6-6	-	TRBJ1-1	CASRLQGKNSEAFF	TGTGCCAGCAGATTACAGGGGAAGAACTCTGAAGCTTTCTTT
-	TRBV7-2	few	TRBJ2-1	CASSTQNNEQFF	TGTGCCAGCAGCACCCAAAACAATGAGCAGTTCTTC